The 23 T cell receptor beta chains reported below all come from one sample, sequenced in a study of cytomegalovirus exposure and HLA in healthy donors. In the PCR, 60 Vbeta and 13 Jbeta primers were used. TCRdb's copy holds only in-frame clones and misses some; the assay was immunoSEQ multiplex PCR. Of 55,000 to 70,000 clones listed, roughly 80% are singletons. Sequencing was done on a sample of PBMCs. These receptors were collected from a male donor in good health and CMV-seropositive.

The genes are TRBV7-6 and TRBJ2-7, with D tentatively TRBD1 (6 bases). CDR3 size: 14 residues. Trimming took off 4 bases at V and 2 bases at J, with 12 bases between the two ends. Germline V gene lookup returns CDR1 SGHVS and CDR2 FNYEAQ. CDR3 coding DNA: TGTGCCAGCAGCTCTTGGGACAACCCCTACGAGCAGTACTTC. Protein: CASSSWDNPYEQYF.

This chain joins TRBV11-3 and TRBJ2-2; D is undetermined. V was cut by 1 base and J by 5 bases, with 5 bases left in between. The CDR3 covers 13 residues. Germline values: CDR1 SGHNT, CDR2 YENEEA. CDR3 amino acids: CASSLVSTGELFF. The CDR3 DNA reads TGTGCCAGCAGCTTAGTTTCGACCGGGGAGCTGTTTTTT.

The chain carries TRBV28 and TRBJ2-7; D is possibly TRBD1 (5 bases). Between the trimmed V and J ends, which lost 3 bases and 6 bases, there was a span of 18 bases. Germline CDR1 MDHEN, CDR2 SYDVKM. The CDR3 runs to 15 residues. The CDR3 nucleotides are TGTGCCAGCAGTTTTAGTGAACAGGCCGCCTCCGAGCAGTACTTC. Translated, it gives CASSFSEQAASEQYF.

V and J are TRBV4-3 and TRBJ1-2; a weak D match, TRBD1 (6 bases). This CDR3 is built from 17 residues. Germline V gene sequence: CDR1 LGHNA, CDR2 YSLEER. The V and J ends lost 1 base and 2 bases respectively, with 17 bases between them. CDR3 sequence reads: CASSQVDSRSSNYGYTF. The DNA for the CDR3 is TGCGCCAGCAGCCAAGTGGACAGTAGATCGTCAAACTATGGCTACACCTTC.

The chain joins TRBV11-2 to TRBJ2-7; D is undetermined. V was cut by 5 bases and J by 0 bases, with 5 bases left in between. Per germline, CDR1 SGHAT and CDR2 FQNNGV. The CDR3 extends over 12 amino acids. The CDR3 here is CASSPHSYEQYF. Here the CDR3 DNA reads TGTGCCAGCAGCCCACACTCCTACGAGCAGTACTTC.

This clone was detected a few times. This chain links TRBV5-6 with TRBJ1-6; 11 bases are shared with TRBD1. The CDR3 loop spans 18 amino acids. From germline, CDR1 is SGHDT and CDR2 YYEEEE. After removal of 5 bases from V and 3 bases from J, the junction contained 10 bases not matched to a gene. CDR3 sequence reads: CASSSDRGRSFYNSPLHF. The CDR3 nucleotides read TGTGCCAGCAGTTCGGACAGGGGGCGTTCGTTCTATAATTCACCCCTCCACTTT.

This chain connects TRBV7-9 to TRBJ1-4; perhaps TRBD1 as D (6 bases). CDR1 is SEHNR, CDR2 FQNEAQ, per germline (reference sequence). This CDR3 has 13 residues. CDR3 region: CAADRGAYEKLFF. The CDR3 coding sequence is TGTGCAGCTGACCGGGGGGCGTATGAAAAACTGTTTTTT.

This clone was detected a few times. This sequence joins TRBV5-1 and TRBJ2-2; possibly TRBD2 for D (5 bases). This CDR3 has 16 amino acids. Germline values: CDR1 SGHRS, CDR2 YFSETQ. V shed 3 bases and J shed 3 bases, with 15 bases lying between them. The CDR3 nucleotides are TGCGCCAGCAGCTGGACCGCTGCGAGGGACACCGGGGAGCTGTTTTTT. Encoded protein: CASSWTAARDTGELFF.

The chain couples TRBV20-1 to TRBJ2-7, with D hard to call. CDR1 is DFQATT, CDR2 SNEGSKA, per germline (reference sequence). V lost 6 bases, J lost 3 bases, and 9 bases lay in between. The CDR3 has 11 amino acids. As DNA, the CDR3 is TGCAGTGCCCAACAGTACTACGAGCAGTACTTC. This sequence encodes CSAQQYYEQYF.

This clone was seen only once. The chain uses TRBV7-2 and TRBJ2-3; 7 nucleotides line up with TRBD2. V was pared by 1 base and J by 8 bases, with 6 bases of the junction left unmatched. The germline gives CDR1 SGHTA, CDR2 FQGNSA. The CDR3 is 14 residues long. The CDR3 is CASSLEGRLATQYF. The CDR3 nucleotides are TGTGCCAGCAGCTTAGAGGGGCGACTAGCTACGCAGTATTTT.

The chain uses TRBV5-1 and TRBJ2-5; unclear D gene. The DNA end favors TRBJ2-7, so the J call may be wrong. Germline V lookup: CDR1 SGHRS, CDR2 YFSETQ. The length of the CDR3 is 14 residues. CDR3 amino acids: CASSLAGGAYEQYF. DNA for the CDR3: TGCGCCAGCAGCTTGGCGGGTGGGGCCTACGAGCAGTACTTC.

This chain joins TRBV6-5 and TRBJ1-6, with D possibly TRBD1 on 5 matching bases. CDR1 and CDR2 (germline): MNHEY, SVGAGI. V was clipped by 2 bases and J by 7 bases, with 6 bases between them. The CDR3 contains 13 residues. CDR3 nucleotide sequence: TGTGCCAGCAGTTACGACAGAAATTCACCCCTCCACTTT. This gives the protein CASSYDRNSPLHF.

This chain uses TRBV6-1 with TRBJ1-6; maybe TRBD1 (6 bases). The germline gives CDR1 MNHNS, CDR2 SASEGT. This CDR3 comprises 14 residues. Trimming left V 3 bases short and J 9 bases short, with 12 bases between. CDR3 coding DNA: TGTGCCAGCAGTGACCGGACAGCGAGTTCACCCCTCCACTTT. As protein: CASSDRTASSPLHF.

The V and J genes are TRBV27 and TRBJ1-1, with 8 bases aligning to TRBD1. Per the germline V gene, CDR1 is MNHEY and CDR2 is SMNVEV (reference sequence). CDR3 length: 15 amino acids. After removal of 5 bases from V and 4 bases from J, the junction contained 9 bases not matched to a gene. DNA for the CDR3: TGTGCCAGCAGTCTCGAAGGACAGGGAGGCACTGAAGCTTTCTTT. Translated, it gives CASSLEGQGGTEAFF.

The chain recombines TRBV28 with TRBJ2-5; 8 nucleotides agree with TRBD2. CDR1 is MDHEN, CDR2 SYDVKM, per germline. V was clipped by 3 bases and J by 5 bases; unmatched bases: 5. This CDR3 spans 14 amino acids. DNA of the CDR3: TGTGCCAGCAGTTTGGAGCGGGGGAGGGAGACCCAGTACTTC. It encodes CASSLERGRETQYF.

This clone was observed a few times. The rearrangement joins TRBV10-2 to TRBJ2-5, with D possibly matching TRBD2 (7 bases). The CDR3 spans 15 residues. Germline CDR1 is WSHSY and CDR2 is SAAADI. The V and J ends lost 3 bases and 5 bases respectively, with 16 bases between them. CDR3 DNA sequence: TGCGCCAGCAGTGATTCGGGGGGCCGTTCGGAGACCCAGTACTTC. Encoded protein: CASSDSGGRSETQYF.

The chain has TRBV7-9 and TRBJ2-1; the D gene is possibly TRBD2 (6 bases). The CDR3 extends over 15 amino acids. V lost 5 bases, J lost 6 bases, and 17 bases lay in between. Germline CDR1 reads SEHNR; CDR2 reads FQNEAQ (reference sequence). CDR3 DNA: TGTGCCAGCAGCGAAACCACATTCGGGGGCAATGAGCAGTTCTTC. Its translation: CASSETTFGGNEQFF.

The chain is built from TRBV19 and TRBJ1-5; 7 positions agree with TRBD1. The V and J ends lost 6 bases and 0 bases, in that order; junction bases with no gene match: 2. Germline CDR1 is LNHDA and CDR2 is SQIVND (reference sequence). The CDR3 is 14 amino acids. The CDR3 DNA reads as TGTGCCAGTAGGGGACAGAATAGCAATCAGCCCCAGCATTTT. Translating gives CASRGQNSNQPQHF. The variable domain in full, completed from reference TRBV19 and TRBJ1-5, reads DGGITQSPKYLFRKEGQNVTLSCEQNLNHDAMYWYRQDPGQGLRLIYYSQIVNDFQKGDIAEGYSVSREKKESFPLTVTSAQKNPTAFYLCASRGQNSNQPQHFGDGTRLSIL.

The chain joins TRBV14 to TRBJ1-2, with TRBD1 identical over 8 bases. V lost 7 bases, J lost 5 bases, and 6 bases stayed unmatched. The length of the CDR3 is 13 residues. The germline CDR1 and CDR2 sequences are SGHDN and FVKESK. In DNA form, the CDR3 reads TGTGCCAGCATCCCTAGACAGGGGTATGGCTACACCTTC. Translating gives CASIPRQGYGYTF. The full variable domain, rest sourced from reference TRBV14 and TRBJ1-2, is EAGVTQFPSHSVIEKGQTVTLRCDPISGHDNLYWYRRVMGKEIKFLLHFVKESKQDESGMPNNRFLAERTGGTYSTLKVQPAELEDSGVYFCASIPRQGYGYTFGSGTRLTVV.

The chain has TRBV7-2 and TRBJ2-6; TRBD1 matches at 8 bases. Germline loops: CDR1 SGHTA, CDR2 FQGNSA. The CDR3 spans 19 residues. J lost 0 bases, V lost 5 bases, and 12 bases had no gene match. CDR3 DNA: TGTGCCAGCAGCCCAGGCCACCGGGACAGGTTCTCTGGGGCCAACGTCCTGACTTTC. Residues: CASSPGHRDRFSGANVLTF.

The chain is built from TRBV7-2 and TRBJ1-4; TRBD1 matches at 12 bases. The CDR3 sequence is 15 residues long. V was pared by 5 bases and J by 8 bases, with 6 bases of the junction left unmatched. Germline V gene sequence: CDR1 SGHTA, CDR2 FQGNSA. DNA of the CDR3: TGTGCCAGCAGCAGGGGGGACAGGGGGCGAGAAAAACTGTTTTTT. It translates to CASSRGDRGREKLFF.

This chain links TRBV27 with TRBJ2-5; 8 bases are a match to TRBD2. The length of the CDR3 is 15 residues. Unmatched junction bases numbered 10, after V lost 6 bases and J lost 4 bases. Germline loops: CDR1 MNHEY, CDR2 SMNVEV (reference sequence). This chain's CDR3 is CASSAFSGVGETQYF. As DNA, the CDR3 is TGTGCCAGCAGCGCTTTTAGCGGGGTCGGAGAGACCCAGTACTTC.

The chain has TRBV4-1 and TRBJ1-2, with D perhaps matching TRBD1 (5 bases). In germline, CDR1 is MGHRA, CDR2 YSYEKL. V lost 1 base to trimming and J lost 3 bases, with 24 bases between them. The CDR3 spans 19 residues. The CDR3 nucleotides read TGCGCCAGCAGCCAAGTCCTCAGACAGCGTTTATCTACTGACTATGGCTACACCTTC. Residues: CASSQVLRQRLSTDYGYTF.